Sequencing of this TCR beta chain was carried out in a study of T cells in Graves' hyperthyroidism and ophthalmopathy. Broader study findings: Most thyroid clonotypes that were expanded above 0.001 also turned up in blood.

TCR beta CDR3 region amplification was performed from RNA transcripts. HTBI primers were employed in a first-round RT-PCR of the TCR CDR3. TCRdb fed the multiplex PCR reads into MiXCR, producing one record per CDR3 protein. The sample carries over 650,000 distinct CDR3 sequences, less than 20% recorded once. This clonotype showed up just a few times. The antigen is unknown. The length of the CDR3 is 14 residues. Germline CDR1 and CDR2: LNHDA and SQIVND (reference sequence). The V gene lost 9 bases and the J gene lost 8 bases, with 20 bases spanning the gap. What was sequenced was blood. The receptor's source is a young man with Graves' hyperthyroidism. The chain employs TRBV19 and TRBJ2-1; D possibly corresponds to TRBD2 (6 bases). This CDR3 is CASSDGGAVYEQFF. The CDR3 nucleotides read TGTGCCAGCTCGGACGGGGGTGCGGTCTATGAGCAGTTCTTC. Combining the CDR3 with reference TRBV19 and TRBJ2-1 gives the whole variable domain DGGITQSPKYLFRKEGQNVTLSCEQNLNHDAMYWYRQDPGQGLRLIYYSQIVNDFQKGDIAEGYSVSREKKESFPLTVTSAQKNPTAFYLCASSDGGAVYEQFFGPGTRLTVL.